Following are 12 T cell receptor beta chains from one sample sequenced in a study of T-cell reconstitution after alpha-beta-depleted transplantation in children. Preparing the TCRbeta library involved the use of unique molecular identifiers. Each CDR3 protein is one row after TCRdb ran MiXCR on the PCR reads. The sample holds some 72,000 distinct CDR3 sequences, about 7% seen once. Sequenced material: PBMCs from the stem cell graft donor, taken from the stem cell graft. Source of these receptors: a human donor who donated a stem cell graft to a child with acute lymphoblastic leukemia.

This clonotype was counted between two and nine times. V is TRBV10-1 and J is TRBJ1-1; D may be TRBD1 (5 bases). Trimming left V 0 bases short and J 5 bases short, with 13 bases between. CDR1 is WNHNN, CDR2 SYGVQD, per germline (reference sequence). This CDR3 is built from 15 residues. For the CDR3, the DNA is TGCGCCAGCAGTGAGTCGAGGGCAGGGACGACTGAAGCTTTCTTT. This codes for CASSESRAGTTEAFF.

In this sample, this clonotype turned up many times. This chain connects TRBV5-1 to TRBJ2-7, with D possibly TRBD1 on 6 matching bases. Germline assignment: CDR1 SGHRS and CDR2 YFSETQ. V gave up 0 bases and J gave up 3 bases, with 16 bases separating them. The CDR3 loop spans 16 amino acids. The chain's CDR3 is CASSLAPRDKFYEQYF. The CDR3 DNA follows: TGCGCCAGCAGCTTGGCGCCACGGGACAAGTTCTACGAGCAGTACTTC.

This clonotype was detected many times. The J gene is TRBJ2-2, the V gene TRBV6-1; 10 nucleotides match TRBD1. V was pared by 6 bases and J by 4 bases, with 5 bases of the junction left unmatched. The germline CDR1 and CDR2 sequences are MNHNS and SASEGT. The CDR3 totals 15 residues. The CDR3 loop is CASSHRDRGTGELFF. The DNA for the CDR3 is TGTGCCAGCAGCCACCGGGACAGGGGCACCGGGGAGCTGTTTTTT.

This clonotype was detected many times. The chain links TRBV20-1 to TRBJ1-1; perhaps TRBD1 as D (5 bases). Germline CDR1 is DFQATT and CDR2 is SNEGSKA (reference sequence). This CDR3 region has 14 residues. Trimming removed 0 bases from V and 5 bases from J, with 13 bases in between. The DNA of the CDR3 is TGCAGTGCTAGAGATCCCCAGGGATGGACTGAAGCTTTCTTT. Translating it yields CSARDPQGWTEAFF.

The chain carries TRBV15 and TRBJ2-7, with 7 bases aligning to TRBD1. CDR1 is LNHNV, CDR2 YYDKDF, per germline (reference sequence). The CDR3 is 16 residues long. Losses at the gene ends were 3 bases for V and 2 bases for J; bases not matched to a gene: 10. The CDR3 region is CATSRNTGTATYEQYF. In DNA form, the CDR3 reads TGTGCCACCAGCAGGAATACCGGGACAGCCACCTACGAGCAGTACTTC.

This clonotype was observed at least ten times. The genes are TRBV5-6 and TRBJ2-3, with D uncertain. Germline CDR1 is SGHDT and CDR2 is YYEEEE. The CDR3 has 16 residues. Trimming shortened V by 0 bases and J by 0 bases, and 11 bases separated the two germline ends. CDR3 sequence reads: CASSLVSAASTDTQYF. CDR3 bases: TGTGCCAGCAGCTTGGTCAGCGCCGCTAGCACAGATACGCAGTATTTT.

There are many counts of this clonotype. The chain is built from TRBV27 and TRBJ1-1, with D possibly being TRBD1 (6 bases). CDR1 and CDR2 from the germline V gene are MNHEY and SMNVEV (reference sequence). This CDR3 region has 16 residues. Trimming removed 0 bases at V and 3 bases at J, with 14 bases between. The CDR3 loop reads CASSLSTGWRDTEAFF. The CDR3 DNA reads as TGTGCCAGCAGTTTATCGACAGGTTGGCGGGACACTGAAGCTTTCTTT.

The rearrangement joins TRBV5-6 to TRBJ1-1, with D perhaps TRBD1 (5 bases). CDR1 SGHDT and CDR2 YYEEEE come from the germline V gene. CDR3 length: 13 amino acids. V dropped 2 bases and J dropped 8 bases, with 13 bases sitting between them. CDR3 region: CASSFGTQREAFF. The CDR3 region has the DNA TGTGCCAGCAGCTTTGGGACTCAACGCGAAGCTTTCTTT.

This clonotype was detected many times. CDR3 nucleotide sequence: TGTGCCAGCAGCTTAAAACGCGAGACCCAGTACTTC. It translates to CASSLKRETQYF. The V gene is TRBV11-2, the J gene TRBJ2-5; D is unresolved. The germline V gene has CDR1 SGHAT and CDR2 FQNNGV. The CDR3 totals 12 residues. The V end was cut by 2 bases, the J end by 5 bases, with 6 bases between. Drawing the rest from reference TRBV11-2 and TRBJ2-5, the complete variable domain is EAGVAQSPRYKIIEKRQSVAFWCNPISGHATLYWYQQILGQGPKLLIQFQNNGVVDDSQLPKDRFSAERLKGVDSTLKIQPAKLEDSAVYLCASSLKRETQYFGPGTRLLVL.

This clonotype was seen a handful of times. The chain carries TRBV28 and TRBJ1-1, with D possibly being TRBD1 (6 bases). The V end was cut by 5 bases, the J end by 4 bases, with 17 bases between. This CDR3 has 15 residues. Germline CDR1 and CDR2: MDHEN and SYDVKM. DNA for the CDR3: TGTGCCAGCAGTGTACGAGGGGGTCGGATCACTGAAGCTTTCTTT. This sequence encodes CASSVRGGRITEAFF.

This clonotype was recorded many times. The genes are TRBV4-3 and TRBJ2-7, with D perhaps given as TRBD1 or TRBD2 (5 bases each). The germline CDR1 and CDR2 sequences are LGHNA and YSLEER. This CDR3 region has 15 residues. V lost 0 bases and J lost 2, with 11 bases in between. The CDR3 loop is CASSQDPGPTYEQYF. CDR3 nucleotide sequence: TGCGCCAGCAGCCAAGATCCGGGGCCTACCTACGAGCAGTACTTC.

This clonotype was seen ten or more times. The genes are TRBV4-1 and TRBJ2-1; weak D call: TRBD1 (6 bases). V lost 0 bases, J lost 3 bases, and 9 bases lay in between. CDR1 is MGHRA and CDR2 is YSYEKL in the germline V gene. This CDR3 spans 15 amino acids. CDR3 region: CASSQDRGIYNEQFF. CDR3 nucleotide sequence: TGCGCCAGCAGCCAAGATAGGGGGATCTACAATGAGCAGTTCTTC.